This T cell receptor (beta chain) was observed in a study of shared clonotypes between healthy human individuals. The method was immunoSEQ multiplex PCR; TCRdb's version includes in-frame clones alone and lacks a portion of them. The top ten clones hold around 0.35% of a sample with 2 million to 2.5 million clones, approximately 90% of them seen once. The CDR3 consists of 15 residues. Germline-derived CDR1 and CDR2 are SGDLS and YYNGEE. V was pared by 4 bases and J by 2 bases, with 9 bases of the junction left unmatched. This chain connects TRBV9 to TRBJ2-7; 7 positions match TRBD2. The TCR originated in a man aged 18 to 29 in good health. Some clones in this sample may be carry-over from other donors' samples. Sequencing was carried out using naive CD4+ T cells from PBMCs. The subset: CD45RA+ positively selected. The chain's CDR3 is CASSPSAGVTYEQYF. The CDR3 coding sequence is TGTGCCAGCAGCCCCTCGGCGGGAGTAACCTACGAGCAGTACTTC.